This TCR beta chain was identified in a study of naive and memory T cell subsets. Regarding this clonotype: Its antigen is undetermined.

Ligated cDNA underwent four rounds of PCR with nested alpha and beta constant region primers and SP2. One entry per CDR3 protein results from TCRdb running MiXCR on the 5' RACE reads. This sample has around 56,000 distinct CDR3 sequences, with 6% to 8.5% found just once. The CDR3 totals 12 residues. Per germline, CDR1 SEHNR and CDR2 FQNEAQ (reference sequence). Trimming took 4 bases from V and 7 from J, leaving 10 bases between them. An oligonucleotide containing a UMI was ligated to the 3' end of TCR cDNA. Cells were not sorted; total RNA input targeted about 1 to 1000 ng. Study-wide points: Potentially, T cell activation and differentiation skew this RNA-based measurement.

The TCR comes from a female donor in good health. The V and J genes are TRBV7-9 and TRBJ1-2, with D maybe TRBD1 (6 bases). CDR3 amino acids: CASSSNRVGYTF. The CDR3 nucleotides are TGTGCCAGCAGCTCTAACAGGGTTGGCTACACCTTC.